The 16 T cell receptor beta chains given below trace back to one sample, sequenced in a study of T cells after yellow fever vaccination. One entry per CDR3 protein results from TCRdb running MiXCR on the 5' RACE reads. The sample shows a few hundred thousand distinct CDR3 sequences, 3.5% to 4.5% of them seen only once. The specimen was PBMCs, collected 15 days after the yellow fever booster vaccination. The receptors originated from a man aged 18 to 29 who received the YFV17D yellow fever vaccine.

This clonotype was counted at least ten times. The genes are TRBV7-2 and TRBJ2-3, with a possible D match to TRBD2 (6 bases). Germline loops: CDR1 SGHTA, CDR2 FQGNSA. The CDR3 runs to 15 residues. V was clipped by 5 bases and J by 1 base, with 13 bases between them. The DNA of the CDR3 is TGTGCCAGCAGCCAATACGGGGGTGGCACAGATACGCAGTATTTT. Its translation is CASSQYGGGTDTQYF.

The chain has TRBV28 and TRBJ2-1; no clear D gene. The V and J ends lost 3 bases and 4 bases respectively, with 13 bases between them. Germline CDR1 and CDR2: MDHEN and SYDVKM. The CDR3 runs 15 residues. In DNA form, the CDR3 reads TGTGCCAGCAGTTTCTCGCTGGCCCTTTACAATGAGCAGTTCTTC. This encodes CASSFSLALYNEQFF.

In regard to this clonotype: This could be a read error, since a much larger clone is one nucleotide away. V is TRBV6-5 and J is TRBJ2-7; the D gene could be TRBD1 or TRBD2 (5 bases each). The V end was cut by 5 bases, the J end by 6 bases, with 23 bases between. Germline CDR1 reads MNHEY; CDR2 reads SVGAGI. The CDR3 contains 16 residues. The DNA of the CDR3 is TGTGCCAGCAGTGAAGGGACCCACCTGCCCCTCTCCGAGCAGTACTTC. It is translated as CASSEGTHLPLSEQYF.

The genes are TRBV7-2 and TRBJ1-2; the D gene is possibly TRBD1 (6 bases). Per germline, CDR1 SGHTA and CDR2 FQGNSA. CDR3 length: 14 amino acids. Trimming removed 6 bases from V and 5 bases from J, with 16 bases in between. This CDR3 is CASRTTVGAYGYTF. CDR3 sequence (DNA): TGTGCCAGCAGGACCACCGTGGGGGCGTATGGCTACACCTTC.

This clonotype was observed a handful of times. The gene calls are TRBV29-1 and TRBJ1-1, with D unresolved. CDR3 size: 13 residues. Trimming left V 3 bases short and J 1 base short, with 9 bases between. Germline lookup yields CDR1 SQVTM and CDR2 ANQGSEA. The CDR3 DNA sequence: TGCAGCGTTGATGCGCAGCCGAACACTGAAGCTTTCTTT. This encodes CSVDAQPNTEAFF.

This clonotype came up many times. The chain employs TRBV9 and TRBJ1-1; D possibly corresponds to TRBD1 (6 bases). Germline-derived CDR1 and CDR2 are SGDLS and YYNGEE. The CDR3 sequence is 15 residues long. V lost 0 bases, J lost 4 bases, and 13 bases lay in between. CDR3 residues: CASSVGSPGATEAFF. The DNA for the CDR3 is TGTGCCAGCAGCGTAGGCTCGCCGGGGGCCACTGAAGCTTTCTTT.

This clonotype was found many times. V and J are TRBV28 and TRBJ2-7; no clear D. Trimming cost V 4 bases and J 3 bases, with 4 bases left between them. Germline CDR1 is MDHEN and CDR2 is SYDVKM. The CDR3 runs 11 residues. The CDR3 region is CASSSIYEQYV. Written as DNA, the CDR3 is TGTGCCAGCAGTTCCATCTACGAGCAGTACGTC.

The chain employs TRBV20-1 and TRBJ2-1, with TRBD1 matching 8 bases. Per the germline V gene, CDR1 is DFQATT and CDR2 is SNEGSKA (reference sequence). Unmatched junction bases numbered 8, after V lost 6 bases and J lost 7 bases. CDR3 size: 13 residues. This chain's CDR3 is CSATDREPNEQFF. In nucleotides, the CDR3 is TGCAGTGCCACGGACAGGGAGCCAAATGAGCAGTTCTTC.

This clonotype was seen more than once but under ten times. V usage is TRBV5-1 and J usage is TRBJ1-2; D possibly corresponds to TRBD1 (5 bases). Germline V gene lookup returns CDR1 SGHRS and CDR2 YFSETQ. The CDR3 spans 14 residues. The germline V and J ends were trimmed by 2 bases and 2 bases, with 10 bases remaining between them. For the CDR3, the DNA is TGCGCCAGCAGCTTCGGGACGGAGAACTATGGCTACACCTTC. Translation: CASSFGTENYGYTF.

A few counts support this clonotype. This sequence joins TRBV7-2 and TRBJ2-5, with D unresolved. Trimming removed 7 bases at V and 2 bases at J, with 11 bases between. Germline V gives CDR1 SGHTA, CDR2 FQGNSA. CDR3 size: 13 residues. The CDR3 DNA sequence: TGTGCCAGCAACCGAGACTTTCAAGAGACCCAGTACTTC. Protein: CASNRDFQETQYF.

This clonotype was observed at least ten times. V gene TRBV19 combines with J gene TRBJ2-2; no firm D call. The ends were cut back, 7 bases at V and 1 base at J, with 10 bases in the middle. The CDR3 covers 14 residues. Germline V gene sequence: CDR1 LNHDA, CDR2 SQIVND (reference sequence). CDR3 in amino acids: CASTLDENTGELFF. CDR3 sequence (DNA): TGTGCCAGTACCTTGGACGAGAACACCGGGGAGCTGTTTTTT.

This clonotype has a handful of counts. The chain links TRBV7-2 to TRBJ2-5; D gene uncertain. This CDR3 is 11 amino acids long. Germline V gene data show CDR1 as SGHTA and CDR2 as FQGNSA. With 5 bases removed from V and 7 bases from J, the gap between germline ends came to 8 bases. The CDR3 region is CASSLYGTQYF. In DNA form, the CDR3 reads TGTGCCAGCAGCCTTTATGGGACCCAGTACTTC.

This clonotype was seen repeatedly, ten times or more. This chain uses TRBV6-1 with TRBJ2-7; D is undetermined. CDR3 length equals 12 residues. Per germline, CDR1 MNHNS and CDR2 SASEGT. V gave up 11 bases and J gave up 3 bases, with 14 bases separating them. CDR3: CAGWNSSYEQYV. Here the CDR3 DNA reads TGTGCCGGGTGGAACAGCAGCTACGAGCAGTACGTC.

This clonotype was counted between two and nine times. The rearrangement uses TRBV19 and TRBJ1-5; TRBD1 is a possible D gene (5 bases). Deletions cut 10 bases from V and 8 bases from J, with 15 bases between. This CDR3 spans 12 amino acids. Germline loops: CDR1 LNHDA, CDR2 SQIVND (reference sequence). CDR3 DNA sequence: TGTGCCACAAGGGGAATTCACGAGCCCCAGCATTTT. The encoded protein is CATRGIHEPQHF.

V and J are TRBV11-2 and TRBJ2-5; 8 bases are shared with TRBD2. The CDR3 runs to 15 residues. V dropped 5 bases and J dropped 2; count of bases not matched to a gene: 7. Germline assignment: CDR1 SGHAT and CDR2 FQNNGV. The CDR3 spells CASSPTPGGQETQYF. CDR3 coding DNA: TGTGCCAGCAGCCCCACTCCGGGGGGGCAAGAGACCCAGTACTTC. The variable domain in full, with the rest retrieved from reference TRBV11-2 and TRBJ2-5, is EAGVAQSPRYKIIEKRQSVAFWCNPISGHATLYWYQQILGQGPKLLIQFQNNGVVDDSQLPKDRFSAERLKGVDSTLKIQPAKLEDSAVYLCASSPTPGGQETQYFGPGTRLLVL.

This rearrangement joins TRBV29-1 to TRBJ2-5, with D perhaps assigned TRBD1 or TRBD2 (5 bases each). Germline V gives CDR1 SQVTM, CDR2 ANQGSEA. CDR3 length: 13 amino acids. Deletions cut 6 bases from V and 1 base from J, with 12 bases between. The CDR3 DNA reads as TGCAGCGTCGAGAGGGACGTCCAAGAGACCCAGTACTTC. As protein: CSVERDVQETQYF.